Below, 3 T cell receptor beta chains from the same sample are listed, as sequenced in a study of tumor-infiltrating lymphocytes in primary liver carcinoma. Starting from around 0.45 ug of total RNA, TCR beta cDNA was produced with a primer in the constant region. What produced the TCR beta libraries was three nested multiplex PCR rounds using slightly modified ARM-PCR. The opening two PCR rounds, around 11 cycles each, paired TRBV1-TRBV30 forward primers with a C-beta reverse primer. TCRdb recomputed calls from the multiplex PCR reads with MiXCR, one row per CDR3 protein. This repertoire shows tens of thousands of distinct CDR3 sequences, roughly 80% found once; its top ten account for roughly 40%. Unsorted bulk tissue (roughly 20-31 mg) underwent RNA and DNA co-extraction. The specimen sequenced was liver tumor tissue from sampling region 4. Subset described: tumor region T4, right-lateral pole. The receptors shown here come from a woman younger than 45 with primary liver carcinoma and hepatitis B virus infection.

Remarks on this clonotype: A read error may produce the germline difference seen at one junction end. This chain joins TRBV10-3 and TRBJ2-1; tentatively, D is TRBD2 (5 bases). This CDR3 region has 14 residues. Per germline, CDR1 ENHRY and CDR2 SYGVKD. The CDR3 spells CAISPTATRDEQLF. Here the CDR3 DNA reads TGTGCCATTAGTCCCACGGCGACTCGGGATGAGCAGCTCTTC.

This chain joins TRBV6-6 and TRBJ2-3; TRBD2 aligns across 7 bases. CDR1 and CDR2 from the germline V gene are MNHNY and SVGAGI (reference sequence). The CDR3 is 17 amino acids. Losses at the gene ends were 11 bases for V and 6 bases for J; bases not matched to a gene: 23. This CDR3 is CAGNQTPGRARGDTQYF. The CDR3 coding sequence is TGTGCCGGCAATCAAACACCTGGGAGGGCCCGAGGGGATACGCAGTATTTT.

About this clonotype: At one end, the junction sequence differs from germline, possibly due to a read error. The rearrangement joins TRBV11-3 to TRBJ2-1, with 14 bases fitting TRBD2. This CDR3 comprises 15 residues. Germline loops: CDR1 SGHNT, CDR2 YENEEA. CDR3 in amino acids: CARRRLAGGWYEQFF. The CDR3, as DNA: TGTGCCAGGAGGCGACTAGCGGGGGGGTGGTATGAGCAATTCTTC.